What follows are 4 T cell receptor beta chains derived from one specimen sequenced in a study of shared clonotypes between healthy human individuals. TCRdb keeps only in-frame clones here, not all; method: immunoSEQ multiplex PCR. Altogether 1.4 million or so clones are present, 98% to 99% being singletons, with the ten largest covering around 0.38%. The sample taken for sequencing was naive CD4+ T cells sorted from blood. Subset: CD45RA+ positively selected. These receptors were collected from a man aged 25 to 45 in good health.

V usage is TRBV10-1 and J usage is TRBJ2-1; no clear D gene. This CDR3 comprises 12 residues. Trimming pared 5 bases from V and 6 bases from J, leaving 8 bases between. In germline, CDR1 is WNHNN, CDR2 SYGVQD (reference sequence). The CDR3 sequence: CASSFKINEQFF. Here the CDR3 DNA reads TGCGCCAGCAGTTTCAAGATCAATGAGCAGTTCTTC.

The rearrangement uses TRBV7-9 and TRBJ2-2; possibly TRBD1 or TRBD2 for D (5 bases each). Trimming left V 4 bases short and J 5 bases short, with 17 bases between. The length of the CDR3 is 16 residues. Germline CDR1 reads SEHNR; CDR2 reads FQNEAQ (reference sequence). CDR3 in DNA: TGTGCCAGCAGCTCCGAGACAGTCCCGGGGACCGGGGAGCTGTTTTTT. As protein: CASSSETVPGTGELFF.

The gene calls are TRBV5-5 and TRBJ2-2, with 8 bases identical to TRBD1. The V segment lost 4 bases and the J segment 3 bases; nucleotides outside the gene matches: 5. The CDR3 has 15 residues. CDR1 SGHKS and CDR2 YYEKEE come from the germline V gene (reference sequence). The CDR3 DNA reads as TGTGCCAGCAGCGGGGGACAGGCTTACACCGGGGAGCTGTTTTTT. Protein product: CASSGGQAYTGELFF.

The chain combines TRBV21-1 with TRBJ2-7. TRBV21-1 is a listed pseudogene. The CDR3 totals 9 residues. The CDR3 coding sequence is TGTGCCAGCAGAACATTGGGGTACTTC. Protein sequence: CASRTLGYF.